The 22 T cell receptor beta chains below all came from one sample that was sequenced in a study of T cell responses to AZD1222 COVID-19 vaccine (dated by TCRdb to the early 2020s). Library preparation employed the immunoSEQ multiplex PCR assay. The table comes from immuneACCESS by way of TCRdb, which keeps in-frame sequences with V and J called. Part of the clones is missing from these tables; in studies checked, under half for an unresolved V gene and the rest for unknown reasons. Counted in this sample were some 120,000 clones; roughly 89% of them appeared once. The ten largest account for 25% to 30% of the sample. The time point tag for this specimen amounts to: baseline before first vaccination. This specimen consisted of peripheral blood, obtained on day 0 of AZD1222 vaccination. Receptors originate from an adult in good health.

The chain couples TRBV18 to TRBJ2-7, with 10 bases lining up with TRBD1. With V trimmed by 3 bases and J by 2 bases, 4 bases remained unmatched. CDR1 KGHSH and CDR2 LQKENI come from the germline V gene. This CDR3 comprises 15 residues. CDR3 sequence reads: CASSPAGTGAYEQYF. The CDR3 nucleotides read TGTGCCAGCTCACCTGCCGGGACAGGGGCCTACGAGCAGTACTTC.

The rearrangement joins TRBV24-1 to TRBJ1-1; 7 positions match TRBD1. Per germline, CDR1 KGHDR and CDR2 SFDVKD. With 3 bases clipped from V and 4 bases from J, the junction kept 1 base outside the gene matches. The CDR3 covers 13 residues. The CDR3 bases are TGTGCCACCAGTGATCACAGGGGCACTGAAGCTTTCTTT. It yields the protein CATSDHRGTEAFF.

This clone was recorded once. This chain uses TRBV11-3 with TRBJ2-5, with 7 bases matching TRBD1. The junction had 7 bases not matched to a gene; V was cut back by 1 base and J by 5 bases. The CDR3 spans 15 residues. CDR1 and CDR2 (germline): SGHNT, YENEEA. The DNA of the CDR3 is TGTGCCAGCAGCTTAGGACAGGGTGAAGGGGAGACCCAGTACTTC. Its translation is CASSLGQGEGETQYF.

This chain uses TRBV24-1 with TRBJ2-3; D gene ambiguous. Germline values: CDR1 KGHDR, CDR2 SFDVKD. The CDR3 has 12 residues. V was clipped by 2 bases and J by 6 bases, with 5 bases between them. DNA of the CDR3: TGTGCCACCAGTGATTGGGCGGATACGCAGTATTTT. As protein: CATSDWADTQYF.

The rearrangement joins TRBV18 to TRBJ1-2; D possibly corresponds to TRBD1 (6 bases). V lost 4 bases and J 3 bases, leaving 9 bases between the germline ends. The length of the CDR3 is 13 residues. The germline V gene has CDR1 KGHSH and CDR2 LQKENI. CDR3 in amino acids: CASSLRTDYGYTF. Written as DNA, the CDR3 is TGTGCCAGCTCACTTCGGACAGACTATGGCTACACCTTC.

The J gene is TRBJ2-6, the V gene TRBV18; D possibly corresponds to TRBD1 (6 bases). Deletions cut 6 bases from V and 0 bases from J, with 9 bases between. The CDR3 is 15 amino acids. In germline, CDR1 is KGHSH, CDR2 LQKENI. For the CDR3, the DNA is TGTGCCAGCTCCACAGGGCTCTCTGGGGCCAACGTCCTGACTTTC. It codes for CASSTGLSGANVLTF.

This rearrangement joins TRBV5-1 to TRBJ2-1; D is tentatively TRBD1 or TRBD2 (8 bases each). Looked up from germline, CDR1 is SGHRS and CDR2 is YFSETQ. This CDR3 comprises 17 residues. V gave up 4 bases and J gave up 4 bases, with 21 bases separating them. CDR3 residues: CASSIGTGGTRYNEQFF. The CDR3 nucleotides read TGCGCCAGCAGCATCGGGACAGGCGGGACTAGGTACAATGAGCAGTTCTTC. Complete variable domain (other parts from reference TRBV5-1 and TRBJ2-1): KAGVTQTPRYLIKTRGQQVTLSCSPISGHRSVSWYQQTPGQGLQFLFEYFSETQRNKGNFPGRFSGRQFSNSRSEMNVSTLELGDSALYLCASSIGTGGTRYNEQFFGPGTRLTVL.

This clone was counted once. This chain uses TRBV29-1 with TRBJ1-1; D not resolved. The germline V and J ends were trimmed by 6 bases and 2 bases, with 10 bases remaining between them. The CDR3 has 12 residues. Per germline, CDR1 SQVTM and CDR2 ANQGSEA. CDR3 in DNA: TGCAGCGTCGGGCCACGAAACACTGAAGCTTTCTTT. Translation: CSVGPRNTEAFF.

For the CDR3, the DNA is TGTGCCTGGAGTTCGGCGACGGGACTACGCTCCTACAATGAGCAGTTCTTC. The encoded protein is CAWSSATGLRSYNEQFF. The chain is built from TRBV30 and TRBJ2-1, with 7 bases aligning to TRBD2. Germline trimming cut 2 bases from V and 0 bases from J; bases unmatched to any gene: 10. The CDR3 spans 17 residues. Germline V lookup: CDR1 GTSNPN, CDR2 SVGIG (reference sequence).

This CDR3 reads CASSLLYTGELFF. The DNA of the CDR3 is TGTGCCAGCAGCTTACTGTACACCGGGGAGCTGTTTTTT. The V and J genes are TRBV7-3 and TRBJ2-2; D is ambiguous. Trimming removed 2 bases at V and 3 bases at J, with 4 bases between. The germline V gene has CDR1 SGHTA and CDR2 FQGTGA. There are 13 residues in the CDR3.

This chain uses TRBV5-1 with TRBJ2-7; D is ambiguous. Trimming left V 2 bases short and J 2 bases short, with 11 bases between. The V gene's germline CDR1 is SGHRS and CDR2 YFSETQ. CDR3 size: 14 residues. The CDR3 region has the DNA TGCGCCAGCAGCTTAAACCTGAGTCCCTACGAGCAGTACTTC. Translated: CASSLNLSPYEQYF. The whole variable domain, filled in from reference TRBV5-1 and TRBJ2-7, reads KAGVTQTPRYLIKTRGQQVTLSCSPISGHRSVSWYQQTPGQGLQFLFEYFSETQRNKGNFPGRFSGRQFSNSRSEMNVSTLELGDSALYLCASSLNLSPYEQYFGPGTRLTVT.

J is TRBJ1-5 and V is TRBV4-3; D uncertain. Between the trimmed V and J ends, which lost 0 bases and 4 bases, there was a span of 7 bases. The CDR3 runs 14 residues. In germline, CDR1 is LGHNA, CDR2 YSLEER. This chain's CDR3 is CASSQDWRNQPQHF. The CDR3 region has the DNA TGCGCCAGCAGCCAAGATTGGAGGAATCAGCCCCAGCATTTT.

The J gene is TRBJ1-6, the V gene TRBV12-3 or TRBV12-4; no definite D call. The V gene lost 1 base and the J gene lost 13 bases, with 8 bases spanning the gap. The CDR3 length is 12 residues. CDR3: CASSLGRLPLHF. In DNA, the CDR3 is TGTGCCAGCAGTTTAGGGCGCCTTCCCCTCCACTTT.

This rearrangement joins TRBV6-5 to TRBJ1-2; a weak D match, TRBD1 (5 bases). This CDR3 has 12 amino acids. CDR1 is MNHEY, CDR2 SVGAGI, per germline. The V and J ends lost 7 bases and 8 bases respectively, with 14 bases between them. CDR3 region: CASKLQGVGYTF. As DNA, the CDR3 is TGTGCCAGCAAGCTCCAGGGTGTGGGCTACACCTTC.

V gene TRBV11-2 combines with J gene TRBJ2-5; tentative D call: TRBD2 (5 bases). Germline CDR1 reads SGHAT; CDR2 reads FQNNGV. This CDR3 is 13 amino acids long. With 1 base removed from V and 7 bases from J, the gap between germline ends came to 10 bases. The CDR3 sequence is CASSLGLAGTQYF. The CDR3 DNA reads TGTGCCAGCAGCTTAGGGCTAGCTGGGACCCAGTACTTC.

The chain links TRBV11-2 to TRBJ1-2; D not certain. The V and J ends lost 3 bases and 6 bases respectively, with 11 bases between them. This CDR3 is 13 amino acids long. CDR1 and CDR2 from the germline V gene are SGHAT and FQNNGV. CDR3 region: CASSFFSADGYTF. The CDR3 nucleotides read TGTGCCAGCAGCTTTTTTTCGGCCGATGGCTACACCTTC.

The rearrangement uses TRBV7-3 and TRBJ1-2, with a possible D match to TRBD1 (5 bases). Trimming took 3 bases from V and 8 from J, leaving 16 bases between them. Per germline, CDR1 SGHTA and CDR2 FQGTGA. The CDR3 consists of 14 residues. CDR3 coding DNA: TGTGCCAGCAGCTTCGATCAGGGAATTGGCGGCTACACCTTC. Translation gives CASSFDQGIGGYTF. Based on the CDR3 plus reference TRBV7-3 and TRBJ1-2, the full variable domain is GAGVSQTPSNKVTEKGKYVELRCDPISGHTALYWYRQSLGQGPEFLIYFQGTGAADDSGLPNDRFFAVRPEGSVSTLKIQRTERGDSAVYLCASSFDQGIGGYTFGSGTRLTVV.

The rearrangement links TRBV18 to TRBJ1-1; weak D call: TRBD1 (6 bases). Per the germline V gene, CDR1 is KGHSH and CDR2 is LQKENI. V lost 2 bases and J 6 bases, leaving 13 bases between the germline ends. The CDR3 spans 14 residues. Here the CDR3 DNA reads TGTGCCAGCTCACCAGGACAGAGAGGGGCTGAAGCTTTCTTT. Translating gives CASSPGQRGAEAFF.

The chain recombines TRBV5-6 with TRBJ2-4; no clear D gene. V lost 1 base and J lost 0, with 8 bases in between. Germline V CDR1 and CDR2: SGHDT, YYEEEE. This CDR3 comprises 15 residues. CDR3 sequence reads: CASSLWALAKNIQYF. Written as DNA, the CDR3 is TGTGCCAGCAGCTTGTGGGCCCTAGCCAAAAACATTCAGTACTTC.

The CDR3 region has the DNA TGTGCCAGCAGCTTGCCAGCGGGAGGGCCGGAAGGGGAGCTGTTTTTT. It specifies CASSLPAGGPEGELFF. The chain couples TRBV5-8 to TRBJ2-2; 10 bases map to TRBD2. J gave up 8 bases and V 1 base, and 8 bases lay outside the gene matches. This CDR3 contains 16 residues. Germline CDR1 is SGHTS and CDR2 is YDEGEE. The variable domain in full, with the rest retrieved from reference TRBV5-8 and TRBJ2-2, is EAGVTQSPTHLIKTRGQQATLRCSPISGHTSVYWYQQALGLGLQFLLWYDEGEERNRGNFPPRFSGRQFPNYSSELNVNALELEDSALYLCASSLPAGGPEGELFFGEGSRLTVL.

The chain joins TRBV4-1 to TRBJ2-3, with D possibly being TRBD1 (5 bases). This CDR3 region has 14 residues. Germline lookup yields CDR1 MGHRA and CDR2 YSYEKL. V was trimmed by 3 bases and J by 6 bases, leaving 13 bases between them. The CDR3 sequence: CASSHPDSADTQYF. The CDR3 bases are TGCGCCAGCAGCCACCCCGACAGCGCGGATACGCAGTATTTT.

The V and J genes are TRBV6-5 and TRBJ1-1; 7 nucleotides align to TRBD1. The junction had 11 bases not matched to a gene; V was cut back by 5 bases and J by 5 bases. Per the germline V gene, CDR1 is MNHEY and CDR2 is SVGAGI. This CDR3 region has 15 residues. The CDR3 protein is CASSTNEGAATEAFF. In nucleotides, the CDR3 is TGTGCCAGCAGTACCAATGAGGGGGCTGCTACTGAAGCTTTCTTT.